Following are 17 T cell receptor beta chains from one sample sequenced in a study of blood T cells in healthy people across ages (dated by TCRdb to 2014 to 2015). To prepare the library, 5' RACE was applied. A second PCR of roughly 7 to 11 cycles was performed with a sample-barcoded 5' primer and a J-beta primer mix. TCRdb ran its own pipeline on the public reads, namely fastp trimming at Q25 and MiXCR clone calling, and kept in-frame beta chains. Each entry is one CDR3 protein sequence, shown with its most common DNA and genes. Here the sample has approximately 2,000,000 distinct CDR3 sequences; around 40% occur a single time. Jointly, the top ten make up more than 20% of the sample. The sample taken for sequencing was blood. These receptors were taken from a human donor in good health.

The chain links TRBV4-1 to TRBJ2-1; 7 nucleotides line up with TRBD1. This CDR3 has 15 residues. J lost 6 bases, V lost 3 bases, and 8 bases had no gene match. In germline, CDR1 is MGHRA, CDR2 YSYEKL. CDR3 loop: CASSQDEQGSNEQFF. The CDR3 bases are TGCGCCAGCAGCCAGGATGAACAGGGGAGCAATGAGCAGTTCTTC.

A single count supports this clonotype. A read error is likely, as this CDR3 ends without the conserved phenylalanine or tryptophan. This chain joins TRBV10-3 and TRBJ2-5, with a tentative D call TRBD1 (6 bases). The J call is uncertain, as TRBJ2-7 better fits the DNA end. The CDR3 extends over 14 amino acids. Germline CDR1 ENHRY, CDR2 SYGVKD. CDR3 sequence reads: CAISETGKGGEQYC. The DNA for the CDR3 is TGTGCCATCAGTGAAACAGGGAAAGGGGGCGAGCAGTACTGC.

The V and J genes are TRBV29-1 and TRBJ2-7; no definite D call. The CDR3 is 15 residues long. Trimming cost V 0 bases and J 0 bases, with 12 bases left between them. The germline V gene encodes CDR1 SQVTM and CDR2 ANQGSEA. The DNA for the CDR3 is TGCAGCGTTGAAGATCATCGACCTTCCTCCTACGAGCAGTACTTC. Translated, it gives CSVEDHRPSSYEQYF.

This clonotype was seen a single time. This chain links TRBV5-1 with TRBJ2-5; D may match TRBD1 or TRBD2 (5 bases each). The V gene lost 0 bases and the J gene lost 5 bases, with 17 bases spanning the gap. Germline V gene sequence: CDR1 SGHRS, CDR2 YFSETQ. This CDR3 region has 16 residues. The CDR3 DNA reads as TGCGCCAGCAGCTTGGGATTGCGTCAGGGAGTCGAGACCCAGTACTTC. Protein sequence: CASSLGLRQGVETQYF.

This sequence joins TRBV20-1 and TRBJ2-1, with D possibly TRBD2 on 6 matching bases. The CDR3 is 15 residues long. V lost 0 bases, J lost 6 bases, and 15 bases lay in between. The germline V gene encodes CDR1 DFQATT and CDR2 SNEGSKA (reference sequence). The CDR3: CSARDPSSGGNEQFF. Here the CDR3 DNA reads TGCAGTGCTAGAGATCCCTCGTCCGGGGGCAATGAGCAGTTCTTC.

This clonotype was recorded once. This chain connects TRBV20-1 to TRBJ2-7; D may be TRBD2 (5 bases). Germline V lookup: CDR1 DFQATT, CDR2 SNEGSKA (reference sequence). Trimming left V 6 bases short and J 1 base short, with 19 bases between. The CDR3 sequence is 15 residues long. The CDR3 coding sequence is TGCAGTGCAGAGAGAGAGGGTTCGGGGTCCTACGAGCAGTACTTC. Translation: CSAEREGSGSYEQYF.

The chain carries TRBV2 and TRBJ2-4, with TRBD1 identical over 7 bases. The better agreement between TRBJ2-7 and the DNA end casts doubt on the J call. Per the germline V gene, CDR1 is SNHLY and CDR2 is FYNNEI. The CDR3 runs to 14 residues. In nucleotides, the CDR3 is TGTGCCAGCAGTGTAACAGGGGTGAACTACGAGCAGTACTTC. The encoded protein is CASSVTGVNYEQYF.

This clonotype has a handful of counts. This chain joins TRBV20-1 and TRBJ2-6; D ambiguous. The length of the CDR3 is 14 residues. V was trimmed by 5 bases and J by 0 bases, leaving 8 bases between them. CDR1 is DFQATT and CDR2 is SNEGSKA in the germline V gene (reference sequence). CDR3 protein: CSAFSGSGANVLTF. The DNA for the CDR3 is TGCAGTGCTTTCTCGGGCTCTGGGGCCAACGTCCTGACTTTC.

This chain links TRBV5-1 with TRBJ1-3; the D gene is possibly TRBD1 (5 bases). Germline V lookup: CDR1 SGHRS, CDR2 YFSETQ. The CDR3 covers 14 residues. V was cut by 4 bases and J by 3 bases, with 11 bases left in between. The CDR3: CASSPRQFGNTIYF. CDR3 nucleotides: TGCGCCAGCAGCCCTCGACAGTTTGGAAACACCATATATTTT.

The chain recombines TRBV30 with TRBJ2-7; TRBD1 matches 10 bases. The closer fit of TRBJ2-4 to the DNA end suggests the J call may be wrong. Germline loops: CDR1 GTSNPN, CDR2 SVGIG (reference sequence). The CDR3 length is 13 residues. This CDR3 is CAWSRQGANIQYF. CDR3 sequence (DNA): TGTGCCTGGAGTAGACAGGGGGCAAACATTCAGTACTTC.

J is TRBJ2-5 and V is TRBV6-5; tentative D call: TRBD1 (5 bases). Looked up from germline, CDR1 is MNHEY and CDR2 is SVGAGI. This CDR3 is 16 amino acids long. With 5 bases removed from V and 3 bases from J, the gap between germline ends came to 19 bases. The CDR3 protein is CASSKYRTGPKETQYF. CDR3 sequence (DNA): TGTGCCAGCAGTAAATACAGAACAGGCCCGAAAGAGACCCAGTACTTC.

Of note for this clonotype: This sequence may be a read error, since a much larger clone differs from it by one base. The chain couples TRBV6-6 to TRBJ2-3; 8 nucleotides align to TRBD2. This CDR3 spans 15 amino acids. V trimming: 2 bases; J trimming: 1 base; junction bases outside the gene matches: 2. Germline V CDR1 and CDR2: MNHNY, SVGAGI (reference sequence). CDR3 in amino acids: CASSYARGGTDTQYF. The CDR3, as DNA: TGTGCCAGCAGTTACGCGCGGGGGGGCACAGATACGCAGTATTTT.

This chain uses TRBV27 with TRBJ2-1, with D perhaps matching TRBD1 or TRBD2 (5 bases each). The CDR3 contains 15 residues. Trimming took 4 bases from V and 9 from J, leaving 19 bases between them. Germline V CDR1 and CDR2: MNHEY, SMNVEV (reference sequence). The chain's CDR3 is CASSCSGAGPGEQFF. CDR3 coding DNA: TGTGCCAGCAGTTGTAGTGGGGCGGGCCCTGGTGAGCAGTTCTTC.

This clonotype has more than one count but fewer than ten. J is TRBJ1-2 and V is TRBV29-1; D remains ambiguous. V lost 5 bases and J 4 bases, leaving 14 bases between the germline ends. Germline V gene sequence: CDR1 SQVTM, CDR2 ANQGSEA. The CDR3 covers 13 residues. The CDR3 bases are TGCAGCGTTCAATTGGAGGAGACCTATGGCTACACCTTC. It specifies CSVQLEETYGYTF.

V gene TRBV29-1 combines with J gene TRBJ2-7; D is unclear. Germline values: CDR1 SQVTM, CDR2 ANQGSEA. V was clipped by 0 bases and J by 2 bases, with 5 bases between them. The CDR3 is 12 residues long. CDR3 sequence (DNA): TGCAGCGTTGAAGACACGGCCTACGAGCAGTACTTC. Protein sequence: CSVEDTAYEQYF.

Here the CDR3 reads CASSQSHGGDHGYTF. In DNA, the CDR3 is TGTGCCAGCAGCCAAAGCCATGGGGGGGATCATGGCTACACCTTC. This chain joins TRBV4-2 and TRBJ1-2; D possibly corresponds to TRBD1 (5 bases). CDR1 and CDR2 from the germline V gene are LGHNA and YNFKEQ. Trimming stripped 2 bases from V and 6 bases from J, with 16 bases between. The CDR3 loop spans 15 amino acids.

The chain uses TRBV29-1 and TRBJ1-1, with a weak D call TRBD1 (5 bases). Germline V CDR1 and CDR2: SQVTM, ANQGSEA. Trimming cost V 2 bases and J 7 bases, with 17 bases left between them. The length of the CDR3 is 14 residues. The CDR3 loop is CSVERRRTQIEAFF. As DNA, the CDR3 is TGCAGCGTTGAAAGGCGGCGGACACAGATTGAAGCTTTCTTT.